This entry is about one T cell receptor beta chain. This clonotype has a handful of counts. The antigen this receptor binds is unknown. Within one base of it there is no much larger clone, and no base qualities were kept. This sample is drawn from a study of blood T cells in healthy people across ages (dated by TCRdb to the mid-2010s). In terms of the full investigation: In model experiments, template switching captured roughly one uniquely barcoded TCR beta cDNA molecule for every two T cells. The donors were divided into four age groups: young (average around 17 years), middle-aged (over 35), aged (approximately 59) and long-lived (around 80). Using the same blood draw, the study looked at two additional independent replicas of 1 million unique cDNA reads for two donors, one aged 18 to 30 and the other aged 80 or older. Age-related changes in TCR beta repertoire diversity were measured in the study by deep sequencing normalized with unique cDNA molecular identifiers. To avoid experimental bias, donors of different ages were spread randomly across the sequencing lanes.

Results and caveats for the whole study, not just this receptor: The percentage of naive T cells measured by flow cytometry correlated strongly with observed TCR beta diversity. Because profiling used bulk unsorted PBMCs, naive and antigen-experienced compartments could not be compared conclusively. Because donor CMV infection status was unknown, age-related changes in expanded clonotypes were potentially confounded. The long-lived group showed more naive CD4+ T cells, fewer expanded clones and increased TCR diversity than the aged group, suggesting age selection. Estimates of total diversity based on one million sequenced T cells were regarded as lower bounds and as underestimates. As age increased, observed TCR beta diversity per million T cells dropped in a roughly linear way, and a significant reduction was already evident by age around 41.

CDR3 length: 15 amino acids, cysteine to phenylalanine. The kept DNA is CDR3 alone, 45 bases in frame from the first base. The junction shows trimming of 3 bases on V and 6 bases on J, and the gene matches do not reach 7 bases of it. CDR1 is given as DFQATT and CDR2 as SNEGSKA, both from the germline V gene (reference sequence). The library was prepared using 5' RACE. Sequenced using an Illumina HiSeq 2500. A second about 7 to 12 cycle PCR used a sample-barcoded 5' primer and a J-beta primer mix. A unique molecular identifier was introduced onto each TCR beta cDNA molecule by a template-switch 5' adaptor carrying 12 random nucleotides. At least 3 million CDR3-containing paired-end reads were obtained from each sample. First-strand cDNA synthesis was performed from all RNA using the Mint cDNA synthesis kit, with priming by a TRBC-specific oligonucleotide. Following uracil-DNA glycosylase treatment, a first 18-cycle PCR with universal primers M1SS and BC2_uni_R was performed on all cDNA. From the authors' description of their analysis: Each sample was normalized by randomly selecting 1 million high-quality reads, each carrying a distinct molecular identifier. Instead of being binned into consensus sequences, reads that shared molecular identifiers were thrown out. MiTCR, with a Q25 quality threshold and the strictest error-elimination algorithm, was used for CDR3 identification, clonotype clustering and error correction. A nonparametric unseen species model using Euler transformation provided a lower-bound estimate of total TCR beta diversity. TCRdb took the public reads, trimmed them with fastp at Q25, ran MiXCR for clone calling and kept in-frame beta chains. For every CDR3 protein sequence, its rows merge into one entry that carries the most common genes and DNA. TCRdb assigned the V and J calls; the authors' analysis was not used. The sample table shows 1.5 million to 2 million distinct CDR3 sequences, and under 30% are seen once. In total, the top ten clones hold approximately 7.7% of the sample.

The approximately 39 donors, aged about 6 to 95 years, were systemically healthy Caucasian individuals from Russia. Each donor gave 8 to 10 milliliters of peripheral blood, drawn into EDTA-treated Vacutainer tubes. Ficoll-Paque density-gradient centrifugation was used to isolate PBMCs, with at least 6.5 million per sample. Total RNA was extracted from PBMCs with Trizol reagent, with at least 6 micrograms obtained per sample. For every donor, flow cytometry on a PBMC aliquot measured the percentage of naive CD45RAhigh/CD27high T cells. The source of this sequence is a woman in her twenties or thirties in good health. Recombination connected TRBV20-1 to TRBJ2-2; 10 middle bases align to TRBD2. The source material was blood. The CDR3 has the sequence CSARLAGALAGELFF. The base sequence is TGCAGTGCTAGGCTAGCGGGAGCTCTAGCCGGGGAGCTGTTTTTT.